This T cell receptor beta chain was sequenced in a study of identical twins. Study conclusions and caveats: For out-of-frame beta sequences, excess twin sharing was weaker. One should note that invariant MAIT and iNKT cells could partly confound zero-insertion analyses. Fewer insertions were carried by abundant cord blood beta clonotypes, but none was seen in memory repertoires.

Each CDR3 protein gets one entry after TCRdb re-called the 5' RACE reads with MiXCR. The sample includes roughly 630,000 distinct CDR3 sequences, under 8.5% seen only once; the top ten take roughly 1.5%. V lost 4 bases and J 4 bases, leaving 16 bases between the germline ends. The germline CDR1 and CDR2 sequences are SGHRS and YFSETQ. This CDR3 comprises 15 residues. This clonotype occurred many times. Its antigen is as yet unknown. This same sample was also taken into another study, of yellow fever vaccine responses in identical twins. That source adds: Twins reportedly mounted vaccine T cell responses that seemed partly convergent, partly personalized.

The rearrangement links TRBV5-1 to TRBJ2-3; tentative D call: TRBD1 (6 bases). The sequencing input was PBMCs. This clonotype was sampled from a woman between 18 and 30 years old in good health. The DNA of the CDR3 is TGCGCCAGCAGCGAGACAGGAAGGGGCCCAGATACGCAGTATTTT. The encoded protein is CASSETGRGPDTQYF.